The present T cell receptor (beta chain) was sequenced within a study of CD8 T cells in ankylosing spondylitis. Scientists made TCR beta libraries using quantitative 5'-RACE with molecular barcodes. TCRdb re-called the 5' RACE reads through MiXCR, storing one row per CDR3 protein. The sample records hundreds of thousands of distinct CDR3 sequences, roughly 10% being singletons. Study observations and caveats: Prior work had noted some motif variants in reactive arthritis blood and synovial fluid.

This clonotype occurred many times. Its antigen is undetermined. This TCR derives from a male donor with ankylosing spondylitis or in good health (not recorded which). The sequencing sample was made of blood, either unsorted or a sorted T cell fraction (not recorded which).

CDR3 region: CASSQRQGPYEQYF. The CDR3 DNA follows: TGTGCCAGCAGCCAACGACAGGGTCCCTACGAGCAGTACTTC. The chain couples TRBV7-2 to TRBJ2-7, with 7 bases identical to TRBD1. Germline V CDR1 and CDR2: SGHTA, FQGNSA. The CDR3 length is 14 residues. With 5 bases clipped from V and 2 bases from J, the junction kept 6 bases outside the gene matches.